These 4 T cell receptor beta chains originate from one sample sequenced in a study of shared clonotypes between healthy human individuals. Data came from immunoSEQ multiplex PCR; TCRdb stores just in-frame clones and leaves some out. This sample yields about 510,000 clones, of which 79% are seen a single time; 13% belongs to the top ten. Sequenced: PBMCs. The source of these receptors is a woman aged 40 to 55 in good health. Some clones in this sample may be carry-over from other donors' samples.

Only one count was recorded for this clone. Other DNA sequences within the sample encode an identical CDR3. J is TRBJ2-3 and V is TRBV9; the D is unclear. CDR3 length: 14 amino acids. Germline values: CDR1 SGDLS, CDR2 YYNGEE. V lost 3 bases and J lost 0, with 8 bases in between. The CDR3, as DNA: TGTGCCAGCAGCGCCGGGTTAAGCACAGATACGCAGTATTTT. This translates into CASSAGLSTDTQYF.

The V call is TRBV11-2, the J call TRBJ2-5; D is ambiguous. Germline lookup yields CDR1 SGHAT and CDR2 FQNNGV. The V and J ends lost 1 base and 6 bases respectively, with 12 bases between them. The CDR3 loop spans 14 amino acids. The CDR3 DNA reads TGTGCCAGCAGCTTAGGTGCCCACGCAAAGACCCAGTACTTC. This sequence encodes CASSLGAHAKTQYF. Combining the CDR3 with reference TRBV11-2 and TRBJ2-5 gives the whole variable domain EAGVAQSPRYKIIEKRQSVAFWCNPISGHATLYWYQQILGQGPKLLIQFQNNGVVDDSQLPKDRFSAERLKGVDSTLKIQPAKLEDSAVYLCASSLGAHAKTQYFGPGTRLLVL.

This sequence joins TRBV5-4 and TRBJ2-3, with 8 bases lining up with TRBD2. The CDR3 length is 15 residues. In germline, CDR1 is SGHNT, CDR2 YYREEE (reference sequence). The ends lost 4 bases at V and 4 bases at J; junction bases unmatched: 8. The CDR3 nucleotides are TGTGCCAGCAGCCCGCTTGGACTAGCTGCAGATACGCAGTATTTT. Translating it yields CASSPLGLAADTQYF. Together with reference TRBV5-4 and TRBJ2-3, the CDR3 gives the full variable domain: ETGVTQSPTHLIKTRGQQVTLRCSSQSGHNTVSWYQQALGQGPQFIFQYYREEENGRGNFPPRFSGLQFPNYSSELNVNALELDDSALYLCASSPLGLAADTQYFGPGTRLTVL.

This clone occurred a few times. Within the sample, other DNA sequences also encode this same CDR3. This chain joins TRBV20-1 and TRBJ1-2; D is undetermined. The CDR3 has 11 amino acids. V was clipped by 3 bases and J by 0 bases, with 2 bases between them. Germline V gives CDR1 DFQATT, CDR2 SNEGSKA (reference sequence). The CDR3 DNA is TGCAGTGCTAGCCCTAACTATGGCTACACCTTC. Its protein is CSASPNYGYTF.